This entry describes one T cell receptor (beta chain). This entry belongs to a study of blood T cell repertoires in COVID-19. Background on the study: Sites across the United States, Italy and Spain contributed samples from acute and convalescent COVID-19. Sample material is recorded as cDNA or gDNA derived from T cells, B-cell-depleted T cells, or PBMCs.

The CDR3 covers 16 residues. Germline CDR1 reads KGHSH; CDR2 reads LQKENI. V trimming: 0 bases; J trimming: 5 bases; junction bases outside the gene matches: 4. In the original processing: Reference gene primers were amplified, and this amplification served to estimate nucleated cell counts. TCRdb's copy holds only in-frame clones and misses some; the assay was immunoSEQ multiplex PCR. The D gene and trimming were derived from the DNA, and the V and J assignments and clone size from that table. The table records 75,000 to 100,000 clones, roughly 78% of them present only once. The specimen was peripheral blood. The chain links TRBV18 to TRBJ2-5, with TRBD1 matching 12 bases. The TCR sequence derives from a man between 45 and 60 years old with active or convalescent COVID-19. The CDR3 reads CASSPPGQGAWETQYF. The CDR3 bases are TGTGCCAGCTCACCACCGGGACAGGGGGCTTGGGAGACCCAGTACTTC.